This TCR beta chain originates from a study of CD8+ T cells in alopecia areata. Study conclusions and caveats: Sharing of TCRs across patients appeared less clear than in mice, possibly for HLA-related reasons. Affected scalp, especially in alopecia totalis/universalis, had a higher clonality than normal scalp did.

Alopecia areata patients provided lesional scalp punch biopsies and peripheral blood. Cell sorting on a FACSAria was used to separate CD4+ and CD8+ T cells from the PBMCs. The sample holds one count of this clone. Its cognate antigen is unknown. RNA was extracted and reverse transcribed into cDNA as the sequencing template. TCRdb's copy holds only in-frame clones and misses some; the assay was immunoSEQ multiplex PCR. The sample records 100,000 to 130,000 clones, roughly 55% being singletons. V trimming: 0 bases; J trimming: 9 bases; junction bases outside the gene matches: 7. Germline V gene lookup returns CDR1 SGDLS and CDR2 YYNGEE. This CDR3 is 15 amino acids long.

The sequence was obtained from a human donor with alopecia areata. The sequencing sample was made of NKG2D-low CD8+ T cells sorted from blood. This chain uses TRBV9 with TRBJ2-1; 9 positions agree with TRBD2. The CDR3 nucleotides read TGTGCCAGCAGCGTAGAGGGCGGGAGGGCCCTTGAGCAGTTCTTC. Protein product: CASSVEGGRALEQFF.